Each of the 7 T cell receptor beta chains below was sequenced from the same sample in a study of T cells after yellow fever vaccination. TCRdb re-analysed the 5' RACE reads in MiXCR, keeping a single row per CDR3 protein. Of about 96,000 distinct CDR3 sequences detected, about 8.8% appear once; the ten largest clones hold 15% to 20%. The material was CD8+ T cells not binding an NS4B(214-222) dextramer, sorted from PBMCs, obtained about 2 weeks after the first yellow fever vaccination. These receptors all come from a man aged 18 to 29 who received the YFV17D yellow fever vaccine.

This clonotype was counted between two and nine times. The rearrangement uses TRBV12-3 or TRBV12-4 and TRBJ1-1; no clear D. CDR3 length: 13 amino acids. V was clipped by 3 bases and J by 4 bases, with 9 bases between them. Here the CDR3 reads CASSLGTRTEAFF. As DNA, the CDR3 is TGTGCCAGCAGTTTGGGCACCCGCACTGAAGCTTTCTTT.

A few counts support this clonotype. This chain connects TRBV4-3 to TRBJ2-3; D could derive from TRBD1 or TRBD2 (5 bases each). CDR3 length equals 18 residues. V shed 0 bases and J shed 0 bases, with 16 bases lying between them. Germline assignment: CDR1 LGHNA and CDR2 YSLEER. The DNA of the CDR3 is TGCGCCAGCAGCCAAGATCTGGAAGGGGAGACTAGCACAGATACGCAGTATTTT. Translating gives CASSQDLEGETSTDTQYF.

V usage is TRBV27 and J usage is TRBJ2-7; D unresolved. The CDR3 runs 14 residues. V shed 4 bases and J shed 1 base, with 11 bases lying between them. Germline V gene sequence: CDR1 MNHEY, CDR2 SMNVEV (reference sequence). The CDR3 protein is CASSSGPMSYEQYV. In DNA, the CDR3 is TGTGCCAGCAGTTCCGGCCCAATGTCCTACGAGCAGTACGTC.

Concerning this clonotype itself: Being one base from a much bigger clone, this may be a read error. The chain carries TRBV4-1 and TRBJ1-2; 7 bases fit TRBD1. V shed 1 base and J 4 bases; nucleotides not matched to a gene: 6. Looked up from germline, CDR1 is MGHRA and CDR2 is YSYEKL. The CDR3 covers 15 residues. CDR3 amino acids: CASSQGDSAGYGYTF. DNA for the CDR3: TGCGCCAGCAGCCAAGGGGACAGTGCAGGCTATGGCTACACCTTC.

The sample holds a few counts of this clonotype. The chain recombines TRBV11-2 with TRBJ2-5; 7 positions agree with TRBD2. The CDR3 is made up of 18 amino acids. Germline values: CDR1 SGHAT, CDR2 FQNNGV. V shed 5 bases and J 7 bases; nucleotides not matched to a gene: 22. Here the CDR3 reads CASSPPGDGSGERGTQYF. CDR3 coding DNA: TGTGCCAGCAGCCCTCCGGGGGATGGGAGCGGGGAGAGAGGGACCCAGTACTTC.

This clonotype occurred a few times. The genes are TRBV4-1 and TRBJ2-1; perhaps TRBD1 as D (6 bases). The CDR3 contains 17 residues. Between the trimmed V and J ends, which lost 4 bases and 4 bases, there was a span of 20 bases. The germline gives CDR1 MGHRA, CDR2 YSYEKL. This CDR3 reads CASSRLSTGNVYNEQFF. In nucleotides, the CDR3 is TGCGCCAGCAGCCGCCTTTCAACAGGGAACGTATACAATGAGCAGTTCTTC.

The chain couples TRBV12-3 or TRBV12-4 to TRBJ2-3, with D hard to call. CDR3 length equals 12 residues. V was clipped by 8 bases and J by 4 bases, with 10 bases between them. CDR3 in DNA: TGTGCCAGCCGAAGGCGCGCAGATACGCAGTATTTT. Amino acid sequence: CASRRRADTQYF.